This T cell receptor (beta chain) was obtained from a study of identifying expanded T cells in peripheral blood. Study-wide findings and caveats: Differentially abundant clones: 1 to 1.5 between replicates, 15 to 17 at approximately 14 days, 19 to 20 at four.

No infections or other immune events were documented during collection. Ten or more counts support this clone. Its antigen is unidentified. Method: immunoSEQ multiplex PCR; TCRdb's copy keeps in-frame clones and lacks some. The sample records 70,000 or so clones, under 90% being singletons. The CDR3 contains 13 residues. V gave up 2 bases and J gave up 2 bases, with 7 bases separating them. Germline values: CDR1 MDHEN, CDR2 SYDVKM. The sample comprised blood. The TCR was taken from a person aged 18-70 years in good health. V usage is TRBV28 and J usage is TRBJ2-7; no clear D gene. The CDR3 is CASSLVETYEQYF. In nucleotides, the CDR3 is TGTGCCAGCAGTTTAGTGGAGACCTACGAGCAGTACTTC.